The source of this T cell receptor beta chain is a study of blood T cell repertoires in COVID-19. Study-wide context: The analysed material was cDNA or gDNA that came from T cells, B-cell-depleted T cells, or PBMCs.

Generated by immunoSEQ multiplex PCR, the TCRdb table keeps only in-frame clones and is missing some. The sample has 150,000 to 200,000 clones, about nine tenths seen once. The germline CDR1 and CDR2 sequences are SQVTM and ANQGSEA. J lost 3 bases, V lost 5 bases, and 19 bases had no gene match. The CDR3 runs to 19 residues. This clonotype was sampled from a woman aged 55-70 years with COVID-19, enrolled during active disease. This chain uses TRBV29-1 with TRBJ2-3; 11 bases are shared with TRBD1. Input material: peripheral blood. CDR3 region: CSVPAGTGGRTSRTDTQYF. The CDR3 DNA reads as TGCAGCGTTCCGGCCGGGACAGGGGGTAGGACTAGCAGAACAGATACGCAGTATTTT.